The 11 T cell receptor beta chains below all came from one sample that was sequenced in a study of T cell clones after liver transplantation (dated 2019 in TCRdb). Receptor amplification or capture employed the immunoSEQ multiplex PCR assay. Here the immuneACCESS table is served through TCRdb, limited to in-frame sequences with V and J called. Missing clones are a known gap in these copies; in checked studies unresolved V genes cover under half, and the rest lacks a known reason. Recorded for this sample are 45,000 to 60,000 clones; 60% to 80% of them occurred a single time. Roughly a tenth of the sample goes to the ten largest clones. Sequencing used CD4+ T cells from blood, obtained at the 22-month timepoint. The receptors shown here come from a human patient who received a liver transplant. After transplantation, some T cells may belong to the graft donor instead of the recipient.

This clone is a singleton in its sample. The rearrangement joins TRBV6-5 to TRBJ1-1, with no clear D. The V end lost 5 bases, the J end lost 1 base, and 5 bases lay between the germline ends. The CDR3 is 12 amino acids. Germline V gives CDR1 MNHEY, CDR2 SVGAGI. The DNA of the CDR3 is TGTGCCAGCAGTCCCGGGAACACTGAAGCTTTCTTT. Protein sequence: CASSPGNTEAFF.

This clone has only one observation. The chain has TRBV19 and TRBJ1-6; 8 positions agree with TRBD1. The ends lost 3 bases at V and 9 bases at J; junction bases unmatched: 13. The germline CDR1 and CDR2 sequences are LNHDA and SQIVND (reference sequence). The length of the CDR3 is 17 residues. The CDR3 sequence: CASSIGGTGPPFSPLHF. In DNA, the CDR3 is TGTGCCAGTAGTATCGGTGGGACAGGCCCCCCGTTTTCACCCCTCCACTTT. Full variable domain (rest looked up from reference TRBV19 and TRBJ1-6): DGGITQSPKYLFRKEGQNVTLSCEQNLNHDAMYWYRQDPGQGLRLIYYSQIVNDFQKGDIAEGYSVSREKKESFPLTVTSAQKNPTAFYLCASSIGGTGPPFSPLHFGNGTRLTVT.

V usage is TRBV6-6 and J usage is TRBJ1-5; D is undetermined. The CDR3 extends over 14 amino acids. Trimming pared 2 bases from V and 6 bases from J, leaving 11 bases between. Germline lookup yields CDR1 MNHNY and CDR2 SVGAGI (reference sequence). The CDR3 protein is CASSYDVLGQPQHF. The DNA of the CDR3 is TGTGCCAGCAGTTACGACGTCCTGGGTCAGCCCCAGCATTTT.

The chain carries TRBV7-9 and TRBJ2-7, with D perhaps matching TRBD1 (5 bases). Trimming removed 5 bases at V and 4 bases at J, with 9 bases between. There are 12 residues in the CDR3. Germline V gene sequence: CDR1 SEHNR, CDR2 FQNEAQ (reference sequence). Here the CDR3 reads CASSPTGYEQYF. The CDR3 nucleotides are TGTGCCAGCAGCCCCACAGGATACGAGCAGTACTTC.

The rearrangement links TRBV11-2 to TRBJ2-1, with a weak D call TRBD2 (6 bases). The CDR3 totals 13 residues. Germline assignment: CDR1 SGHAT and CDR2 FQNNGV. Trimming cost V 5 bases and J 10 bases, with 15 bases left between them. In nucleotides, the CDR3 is TGTGCCAGCAGCCCATCCGCCGGGAGAGAGCAGTTCTTC. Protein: CASSPSAGREQFF.

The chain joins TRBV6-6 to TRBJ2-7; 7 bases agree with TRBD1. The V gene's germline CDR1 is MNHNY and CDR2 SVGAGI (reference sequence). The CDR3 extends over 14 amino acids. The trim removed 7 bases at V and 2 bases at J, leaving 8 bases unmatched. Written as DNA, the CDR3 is TGTGCCAGCACTACCGGGACAGCTACCTACGAGCAGTACTTC. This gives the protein CASTTGTATYEQYF.

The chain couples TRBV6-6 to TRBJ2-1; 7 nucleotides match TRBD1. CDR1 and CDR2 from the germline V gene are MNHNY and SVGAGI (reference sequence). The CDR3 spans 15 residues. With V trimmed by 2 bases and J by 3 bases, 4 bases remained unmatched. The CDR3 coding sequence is TGTGCCAGCAGTTACGAGGGGGCCAGCTACAATGAGCAGTTCTTC. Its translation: CASSYEGASYNEQFF.

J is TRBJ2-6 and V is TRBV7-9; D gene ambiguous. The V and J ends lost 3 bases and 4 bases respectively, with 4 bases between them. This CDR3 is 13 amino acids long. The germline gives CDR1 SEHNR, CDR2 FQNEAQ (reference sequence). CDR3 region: CASSFEGANVLTF. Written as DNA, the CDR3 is TGTGCCAGCAGCTTTGAGGGGGCCAACGTCCTGACTTTC. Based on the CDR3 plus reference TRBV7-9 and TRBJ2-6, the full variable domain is DTGVSQNPRHKITKRGQNVTFRCDPISEHNRLYWYRQTLGQGPEFLTYFQNEAQLEKSRLLSDRFSAERPKGSFSTLEIQRTEQGDSAMYLCASSFEGANVLTFGAGSRLTVL.

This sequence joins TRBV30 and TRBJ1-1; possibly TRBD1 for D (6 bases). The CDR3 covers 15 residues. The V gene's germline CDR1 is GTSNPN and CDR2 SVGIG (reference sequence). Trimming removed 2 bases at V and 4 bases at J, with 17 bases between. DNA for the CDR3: TGTGCCTGGAGTCGAAGAGGCAGGGGAGGCACTGAAGCTTTCTTT. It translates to CAWSRRGRGGTEAFF.

The CDR3 sequence is CASSPTGGRSPLHF. CDR3 nucleotide sequence: TGTGCCAGCAGCCCGACAGGGGGGAGATCACCCCTCCACTTT. The chain uses TRBV28 and TRBJ1-6; 9 positions match TRBD1. This CDR3 region has 14 residues. The junction had 7 bases not matched to a gene; V was cut back by 6 bases and J by 10 bases. Per the germline V gene, CDR1 is MDHEN and CDR2 is SYDVKM.

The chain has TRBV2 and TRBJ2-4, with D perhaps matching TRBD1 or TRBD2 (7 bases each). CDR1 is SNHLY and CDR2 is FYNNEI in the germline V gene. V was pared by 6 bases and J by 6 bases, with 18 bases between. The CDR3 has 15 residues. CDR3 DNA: TGTGCCAGCAGAGTCGGGGAGGGGGCGAGAAACATTCAGTACTTC. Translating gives CASRVGEGARNIQYF.